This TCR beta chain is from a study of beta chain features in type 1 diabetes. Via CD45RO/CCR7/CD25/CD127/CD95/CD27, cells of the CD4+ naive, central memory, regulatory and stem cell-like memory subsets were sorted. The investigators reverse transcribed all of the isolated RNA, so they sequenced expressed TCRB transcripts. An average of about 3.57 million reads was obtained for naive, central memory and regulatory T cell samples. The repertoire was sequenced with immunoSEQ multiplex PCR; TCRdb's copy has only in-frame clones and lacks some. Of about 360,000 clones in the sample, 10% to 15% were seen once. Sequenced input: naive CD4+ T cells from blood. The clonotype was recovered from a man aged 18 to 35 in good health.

The CDR3: CAWAMRYGYTF. CDR3 sequence (DNA): TGTGCCTGGGCGATGAGATATGGCTACACCTTC. V usage is TRBV30 and J usage is TRBJ1-2; D ambiguous. The CDR3 contains 11 residues. V lost 5 bases and J 5 bases, leaving 9 bases between the germline ends. Germline loops: CDR1 GTSNPN, CDR2 SVGIG (reference sequence).